The 25 T cell receptor beta chains given below trace back to one sample, sequenced in a study of early T cells in non-severe SARS-CoV-2 infection. TCRdb re-derived calls from the 5' RACE reads in MiXCR, one entry per CDR3 protein. The profile shows 55,000 to 75,000 distinct CDR3 sequences, 7% to 8% of them singletons. Sequenced material: whole blood. These TCRs come from an adult who was a healthcare worker with PCR-confirmed SARS-CoV-2 infection or an uninfected control (not recorded which).

This clonotype was picked up many times. The V call is TRBV20-1, the J call TRBJ2-7; no definite D call. The CDR3 runs 11 residues. Trimming pared 5 bases from V and 1 base from J, leaving 6 bases between. Germline V gene lookup returns CDR1 DFQATT and CDR2 SNEGSKA (reference sequence). For the CDR3, the DNA is TGCAGTGCTTTAGGTTCCTACGAGCAGTACTTC. Its protein product is CSALGSYEQYF.

This clonotype was counted only a few times. This chain joins TRBV5-1 and TRBJ1-6, with 9 nucleotides matching TRBD1. V lost 2 bases to trimming and J lost 7 bases; unmatched junction nucleotides: 7. The CDR3 spans 16 residues. Germline V gives CDR1 SGHRS, CDR2 YFSETQ. CDR3 bases: TGCGCCAGCAGCTTCTCTGGAGGACAGGGGAATTCACCCCTCCACTTT. Encoded protein: CASSFSGGQGNSPLHF.

The chain employs TRBV6-1 and TRBJ1-1; 9 nucleotides align to TRBD1. The germline gives CDR1 MNHNS, CDR2 SASEGT. The CDR3 runs 17 residues. Trimming at V came to 2 bases and at J to 1 base, leaving 8 bases not matched to a gene. The DNA for the CDR3 is TGTGCCAGCAGTGAACGTAGGACAGGGGCACGGAACACTGAAGCTTTCTTT. Translated: CASSERRTGARNTEAFF.

The chain has TRBV7-2 and TRBJ2-7; 8 bases are a match to TRBD2. Germline V gene lookup returns CDR1 SGHTA and CDR2 FQGNSA. The V and J ends lost 7 bases and 0 bases, in that order; junction bases with no gene match: 5. The CDR3 consists of 14 residues. The CDR3 is CASTLAGSSYEQYF. In DNA form, the CDR3 reads TGTGCCAGCACCCTAGCGGGTTCCTCCTACGAGCAGTACTTC.

This clonotype has just a few counts. The V gene is TRBV20-1, the J gene TRBJ2-6; D is ambiguous. The CDR3 is 15 residues long. In germline, CDR1 is DFQATT, CDR2 SNEGSKA (reference sequence). V was pared by 0 bases and J by 2 bases, with 8 bases between. The CDR3 sequence: CSARDPLAGANVLTF. DNA of the CDR3: TGCAGTGCTAGAGATCCTCTAGCTGGGGCCAACGTCCTGACTTTC.

This chain joins TRBV24-1 and TRBJ2-2; D ambiguous. Trimming cost V 9 bases and J 2 bases, with 12 bases left between them. The CDR3 has 14 amino acids. Per germline, CDR1 KGHDR and CDR2 SFDVKD. CDR3 protein: CATQGPINTGELFF. As DNA, the CDR3 is TGTGCCACCCAAGGACCGATTAACACCGGGGAGCTGTTTTTT.

This clonotype was observed a few times. As DNA, the CDR3 is TGTGCCAGCAGCTTAGTGGGACTAGCGAACACCGGGGAGCTGTTTTTT. This encodes CASSLVGLANTGELFF. This chain joins TRBV5-6 and TRBJ2-2; 8 bases agree with TRBD2. Germline CDR1 reads SGHDT; CDR2 reads YYEEEE. There are 16 residues in the CDR3. V lost 2 bases and J lost 0; bases outside the gene matches: 3.

In its sample, this clonotype was seen a few times. The chain links TRBV28 to TRBJ2-7; 10 bases match TRBD1. V lost 4 bases to trimming and J lost 4 bases; unmatched junction nucleotides: 10. Germline values: CDR1 MDHEN, CDR2 SYDVKM. CDR3 length equals 16 residues. The CDR3 is CASSYRAWDRGYEQYF. Written as DNA, the CDR3 is TGTGCCAGCAGTTATAGGGCCTGGGACAGGGGATACGAGCAGTACTTC.

This clonotype was seen a few times. This chain links TRBV28 with TRBJ2-7; unclear D gene. The CDR3 has 12 amino acids. In germline, CDR1 is MDHEN, CDR2 SYDVKM. The V end was cut by 2 bases, the J end by 6 bases, with 8 bases between. CDR3 sequence: CASSLRVGEQYF. CDR3 nucleotide sequence: TGTGCCAGCAGTTTACGAGTTGGCGAGCAGTACTTC.

This rearrangement joins TRBV5-6 to TRBJ2-1; D unresolved. Germline CDR1 reads SGHDT; CDR2 reads YYEEEE. The CDR3 is 12 amino acids. V shed 2 bases and J shed 10 bases, with 10 bases lying between them. The CDR3 is CASSLGRWEQFF. The CDR3 nucleotides are TGTGCCAGCAGCTTAGGACGATGGGAGCAGTTCTTC.

The sample holds many counts of this clonotype. The rearrangement joins TRBV2 to TRBJ2-3; D is perhaps TRBD1 (5 bases). CDR1 is SNHLY, CDR2 FYNNEI, per germline. The CDR3 has 15 amino acids. The V gene lost 9 bases and the J gene lost 6 bases, with 22 bases spanning the gap. CDR3 coding DNA: TGTGCCAGTTTACCGACAGTCATTATGGGGGATACGCAGTATTTT. It is translated as CASLPTVIMGDTQYF.

The CDR3 sequence is CASSQEQGRAEAFF. The DNA of the CDR3 is TGTGCCAGCAGCCAAGAACAGGGTCGGGCTGAAGCTTTCTTT. The chain links TRBV14 to TRBJ1-1, with TRBD1 as a possible D gene (6 bases). This CDR3 has 14 residues. Trimming stripped 0 bases from V and 6 bases from J, with 11 bases between. Germline V gene data show CDR1 as SGHDN and CDR2 as FVKESK.

The rearrangement links TRBV27 to TRBJ2-3, with 11 bases identical to TRBD1. The CDR3 runs to 14 residues. Germline values: CDR1 MNHEY, CDR2 SMNVEV (reference sequence). V lost 11 bases to trimming and J lost 4 bases; unmatched junction nucleotides: 8. The CDR3 reads CAVSDRGPADTQYF. Here the CDR3 DNA reads TGTGCCGTATCGGACAGGGGGCCCGCAGATACGCAGTATTTT.

This clonotype was recorded a few times. The chain uses TRBV4-1 and TRBJ1-1; D might be TRBD1 (5 bases). V was clipped by 6 bases and J by 6 bases, with 20 bases between them. Germline-derived CDR1 and CDR2 are MGHRA and YSYEKL. The CDR3 length is 15 residues. The CDR3 bases are TGCGCCAGCAGTGCTACCGGGGCTGTAAGCCCTGAAGCTTTCTTT. It specifies CASSATGAVSPEAFF.

This clonotype has a count of ten or more. The chain couples TRBV7-8 to TRBJ2-3; 9 bases match TRBD2. The CDR3 length is 16 residues. Germline CDR1 is SGHVS and CDR2 is FQNEAQ. Germline trimming cut 5 bases from V and 3 bases from J; bases unmatched to any gene: 9. The CDR3 bases are TGTGCCAGCAGCCATAGTGCGGGAGGGCAAACAGATACGCAGTATTTT. It specifies CASSHSAGGQTDTQYF.

This clonotype was seen a handful of times. The V call is TRBV7-3, the J call TRBJ2-5; TRBD2 agrees at 8 bases. The length of the CDR3 is 13 residues. Germline-derived CDR1 and CDR2 are SGHTA and FQGTGA. With V trimmed by 5 bases and J by 5 bases, 4 bases remained unmatched. CDR3 protein: CASSPGTSETQYF. In DNA form, the CDR3 reads TGTGCCAGCAGCCCCGGGACTAGTGAGACCCAGTACTTC.

The sample holds many counts of this clonotype. In nucleotides, the CDR3 is TGCAGTGTCTCCAGGGACCACACCGGGGAGCTGTTTTTT. Translated: CSVSRDHTGELFF. The rearrangement uses TRBV20-1 and TRBJ2-2, with D possibly called TRBD1 or TRBD2 (5 bases each). V gave up 7 bases and J gave up 3 bases, with 12 bases separating them. Looked up from germline, CDR1 is DFQATT and CDR2 is SNEGSKA (reference sequence). The CDR3 loop spans 13 amino acids.

This clonotype was picked up many times. The V and J genes are TRBV7-2 and TRBJ2-3; 7 positions match TRBD2. Germline V gives CDR1 SGHTA, CDR2 FQGNSA. Trimming took 1 base from V and 7 from J; bases not matched to a gene: 14. CDR3 length: 17 residues. CDR3 in amino acids: CASSLGLPWAGANTQYF. Here the CDR3 DNA reads TGTGCCAGCAGCTTAGGGCTACCATGGGCGGGAGCTAATACGCAGTATTTT.

This clonotype has more than one count but fewer than ten. The chain couples TRBV30 to TRBJ1-1; 7 bases agree with TRBD1. Germline trimming cut 3 bases from V and 5 bases from J; bases unmatched to any gene: 9. The CDR3 totals 14 residues. Germline V CDR1 and CDR2: GTSNPN, SVGIG (reference sequence). In DNA, the CDR3 is TGTGCCTGGAGAACCATGGACAGGAGGACTGAAGCTTTCTTT. It codes for CAWRTMDRRTEAFF.

In its sample, this clonotype was seen a few times. The chain joins TRBV10-3 to TRBJ2-1; the match to TRBD2 covers 8 bases. Germline V CDR1 and CDR2: ENHRY, SYGVKD. The CDR3 totals 16 residues. Trimming cost V 3 bases and J 4 bases; bases outside gene matches: 8. CDR3: CAISDAPGGAYNEQFF. The CDR3 nucleotides read TGTGCCATCAGTGACGCTCCGGGGGGGGCGTACAATGAGCAGTTCTTC.

The chain is built from TRBV5-1 and TRBJ2-7; D is unresolved. The CDR3 length is 14 residues. Germline loops: CDR1 SGHRS, CDR2 YFSETQ. The V gene lost 4 bases and the J gene lost 2 bases, with 13 bases spanning the gap. The CDR3 DNA follows: TGCGCCAGCAGCCCCGTCGGCGGAGCCTACGAGCAGTACTTC. This translates into CASSPVGGAYEQYF.

This clonotype was observed many times. V usage is TRBV19 and J usage is TRBJ2-5; maybe TRBD2 (6 bases). V was trimmed by 4 bases and J by 4 bases, leaving 13 bases between them. This CDR3 comprises 14 residues. Germline CDR1 reads LNHDA; CDR2 reads SQIVND (reference sequence). The CDR3 nucleotides read TGTGCCAGTAGTAGCGGCGGGAATCTAGAGACCCAGTACTTC. Translation: CASSSGGNLETQYF.

The gene calls are TRBV7-8 and TRBJ2-7; 9 bases map to TRBD2. CDR1 SGHVS and CDR2 FQNEAQ come from the germline V gene. CDR3 length: 16 amino acids. Losses at the gene ends were 2 bases for V and 2 bases for J; bases not matched to a gene: 7. CDR3 amino acids: CASSLTSTSGTYEQYF. CDR3 bases: TGTGCCAGCAGCTTAACCTCGACTAGCGGTACCTACGAGCAGTACTTC.

This clonotype was counted ten times or more. The chain has TRBV5-1 and TRBJ2-5; TRBD1 matches at 8 bases. Germline trimming cut 4 bases from V and 1 base from J; bases unmatched to any gene: 3. This CDR3 spans 14 amino acids. Germline V gives CDR1 SGHRS, CDR2 YFSETQ. DNA of the CDR3: TGCGCCAGCAGCCTAGGGACAGGCCAAGAGACCCAGTACTTC. This encodes CASSLGTGQETQYF.

By frequency in the sample, this clonotype is medium-sized. J is TRBJ1-1 and V is TRBV20-1; D gene unclear. The V gene lost 6 bases and the J gene lost 0 bases, with 5 bases spanning the gap. The CDR3 runs 11 residues. Germline V lookup: CDR1 DFQATT, CDR2 SNEGSKA (reference sequence). The DNA of the CDR3 is TGCAGTGCCCGAATGAACACTGAAGCTTTCTTT. Residues: CSARMNTEAFF.